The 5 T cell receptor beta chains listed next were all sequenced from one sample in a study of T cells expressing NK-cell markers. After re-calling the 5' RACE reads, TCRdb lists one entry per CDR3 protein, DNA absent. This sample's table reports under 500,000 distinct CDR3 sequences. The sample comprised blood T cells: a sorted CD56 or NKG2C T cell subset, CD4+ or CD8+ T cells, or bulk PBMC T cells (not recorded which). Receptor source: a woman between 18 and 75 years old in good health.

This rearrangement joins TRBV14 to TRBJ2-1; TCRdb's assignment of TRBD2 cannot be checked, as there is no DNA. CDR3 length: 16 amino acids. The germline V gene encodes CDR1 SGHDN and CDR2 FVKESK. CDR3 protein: CASSRLTSGGYNEQFF.

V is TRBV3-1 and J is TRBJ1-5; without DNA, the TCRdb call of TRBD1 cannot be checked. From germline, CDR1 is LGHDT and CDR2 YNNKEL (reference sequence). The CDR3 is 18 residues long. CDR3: CASSQVERDRGLDQPQHF.

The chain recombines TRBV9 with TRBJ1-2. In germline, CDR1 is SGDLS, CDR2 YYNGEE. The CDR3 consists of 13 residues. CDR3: CASSGQLNYGYTF. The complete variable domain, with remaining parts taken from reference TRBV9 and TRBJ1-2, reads DSGVTQTPKHLITATGQRVTLRCSPRSGDLSVYWYQQSLDQGLQFLIQYYNGEERAKGNILERFSAQQFPDLHSELNLSSLELGDSALYFCASSGQLNYGYTFGSGTRLTVV.

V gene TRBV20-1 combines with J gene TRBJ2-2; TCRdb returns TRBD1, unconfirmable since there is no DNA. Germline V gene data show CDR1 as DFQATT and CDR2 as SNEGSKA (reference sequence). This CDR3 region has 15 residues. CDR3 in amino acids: CSARVPDRATGELFF.

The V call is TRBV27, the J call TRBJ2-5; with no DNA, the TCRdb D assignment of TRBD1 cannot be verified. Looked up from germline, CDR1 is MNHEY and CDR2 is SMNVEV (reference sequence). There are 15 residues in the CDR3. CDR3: CASRPIGTPFETQYF.